Listed here are 26 T cell receptor beta chains from one sample, sequenced in a study of tissue T cells after allogeneic stem cell transplantation. Time point defined: mouse harvest day 14 after allogeneic transplant. Tail vein injection delivered 10^7 T-cell-depleted bone marrow cells and 10^6 splenic CD5+ T cells. Method: immunoSEQ multiplex PCR; TCRdb's copy keeps in-frame clones and lacks some. The sample yields almost 7,000 clones, around 37% seen once. Sample: skin. The origin of the receptors is a female BALB/c mouse given C57BL/6 T cells with graft-versus-host disease after an allogeneic hematopoietic cell transplant.

About this clone: The germline and genes are mouse ones. The read falls 1 residue short of the CDR3 end, and the missing part is taken from the germline J gene. The gene calls are TRBV23 and TRBJ2-5; whether TRBD1, the table's D call, matches the DNA was not checked. Germline CDR1 reads KGHTA; CDR2 reads FQNQQP. This CDR3 has 14 residues. The part of the CDR3 DNA that was read is TGCTCCAGCAGCCCCGGACATCACCAAGACACCCAGTAC. This encodes CSSSPGHHQDTQY. The whole CDR3 sequence is CSSSPGHHQDTQYF.

This clone was counted between two and nine times. Gene names follow the mouse nomenclature. The sequenced fragment ends 1 residue before the CDR3 boundary, so the rest is inferred from the germline J gene. The gene calls are TRBV2 and TRBJ2-5, with D hard to call. CDR1 is LGHNA, CDR2 YSYQKL, per germline. This CDR3 contains 14 residues. V lost 0 bases and J 0 bases, leaving 4 bases between the germline ends. Incomplete CDR3 DNA: TGTGCCAGCAGCCAAGACCTTAACCAAGACACCCAGTAC. Protein: CASSQDLNQDTQY. The whole CDR3 protein is CASSQDLNQDTQYF.

This clone was observed a few times. The genes are named according to mouse. Read data end 1 residue before the CDR3 end; the end is taken from the germline J gene. The V gene is TRBV13-2, the J gene TRBJ2-7; unclear D gene. Germline V lookup: CDR1 NNHNN, CDR2 SYGAGS (reference sequence). V dropped 2 bases and J dropped 3 bases, with 12 bases sitting between them. This CDR3 comprises 14 residues. The CDR3 DNA, read in part, is TGTGCCAGCGGTGAACGGGCTGGAGGCTATGAACAGTAC. Protein: CASGERAGGYEQY. The full CDR3 is CASGERAGGYEQYF.

This clone occurred a few times. Any gene name here is a mouse gene name. Read data end 1 residue before the CDR3 end; the end is taken from the germline J gene. The rearrangement links TRBV29 to TRBJ1-4; D call uncertain. The germline V gene has CDR1 MSHET and CDR2 SYDVDS. The germline V and J ends were trimmed by 5 bases and 5 bases, with 12 bases remaining between them. This CDR3 has 14 residues. CDR3 region: CASSPSPGNERLFF. CDR3 DNA (partial): TGTGCTAGCAGTCCCTCGCCGGGAAACGAAAGATTATTT. The variable domain in full, with the rest retrieved from reference TRBV29 and TRBJ1-4, is DMKVTQMPRYLIKRMGENVLLECGQDMSHETMYWYRQDPGLGLQLIYISYDVDSNSEGDIPKGYRVSRKKREHFSLILDSAKTNQTSVYFCASSPSPGNERLFFGHGTKLSVL.

Worth noting for this clone: The genes and germline here are from mouse. From the germline J gene comes the end of the CDR3, since the read stops 1 residue before it. The chain links TRBV24 to TRBJ1-2, with D maybe TRBD1 (6 bases). Germline assignment: CDR1 KGHTA and CDR2 FRNEEI. V lost 4 bases and J lost 0, with 9 bases in between. CDR3 length equals 14 residues. The CDR3 sequence: CASSPGHTNSDYTF. CDR3 DNA (partial): TGTGCCAGCAGTCCGGGACATACAAACTCCGACTACACC.

This clone was observed a handful of times. The genes and germline here are from mouse. The CDR3 end is not reached by the read, which stops 1 residue before it; the germline J gene fills it in. The chain employs TRBV4 and TRBJ2-2; D is possibly TRBD2 (5 bases). V lost 6 bases and J lost 0, with 11 bases in between. Germline CDR1 is LGHDT and CDR2 is YNNKQL (reference sequence). CDR3 length equals 15 residues. Incomplete CDR3 DNA: TGTGCCAGCAGGAGGATGGGGACAAACACCGGGCAGCTCTAC. Protein product: CASRRMGTNTGQLY. The entire CDR3 protein reads CASRRMGTNTGQLYF. Full variable domain (outside the CDR3, taken from reference TRBV4 and TRBJ2-2): ETAVFQTPNYHVTQVGNEVSFNCKQTLGHDTMYWYKQDSKKLLKIMFSYNNKQLIVNETVPRRFSPQSSDKAHLNLRIKSVEPEDSAVYLCASRRMGTNTGQLYFGEGSKLTVL.

A word on this clone: A much larger clone lies one base from this, so it may be a read error. Gene names and germline match the mouse. The read ends 1 residue shy of where the CDR3 ends; the end is completed using the germline J gene. This rearrangement joins TRBV26 to TRBJ1-1; the D gene is possibly TRBD1 (6 bases). The CDR3 length is 13 residues. Germline V gives CDR1 KGHPV, CDR2 FQNQEV (reference sequence). Trimming removed 4 bases at V and 1 base at J, with 7 bases between. The CDR3 sequence: CASSQQGNTEVFF. CDR3 DNA, as far as it was read: TGTGCCAGCAGTCAACAGGGGAACACAGAAGTCTTC.

Of note for this clone: Genes here carry mouse names. The CDR3 region is CASSSGTSSAETLYF. CDR3 bases read: TGTGCCAGCTCTTCCGGGACTTCTAGTGCAGAAACGCTGTAT. The V gene is TRBV12-2, the J gene TRBJ2-3, with D tentatively TRBD2 (6 bases). The CDR3 end falls 1 residue outside the read, so it is completed with the germline J gene. This CDR3 has 15 residues. V lost 3 bases and J lost 0, with 12 bases in between. Germline V gene data show CDR1 as SGHLS and CDR2 as HYDKME. Combining the CDR3 with reference TRBV12-2 and TRBJ2-3 gives the whole variable domain NSGVVQSPRYIIKGKGERSILKCIPISGHLSVAWYQQTQGQELKFFIQHYDKMERDKGNLPSRFSVQQFDDYHSEMNMSALELEDSAVYFCASSSGTSSAETLYFGSGTRLTVL.

The sample holds one count of this clone. The gene names here belong to mouse. The read ends 1 residue shy of where the CDR3 ends; the end is completed using the germline J gene. V usage is TRBV3 and J usage is TRBJ2-5; 10 bases map to TRBD2. The V gene end was trimmed by 5 bases and the J gene end by 4 bases; junction bases not matched to a gene: 6. The CDR3 length is 15 residues. The germline gives CDR1 SNHLY, CDR2 FYNGKV (reference sequence). The CDR3 is CASSPGLGAKDTQYF. Partial CDR3 DNA: TGTGCCAGCAGCCCCGGACTGGGGGCCAAAGACACCCAGTAC.

About this clone itself: Any gene name here is a mouse gene name. The sequenced fragment ends 1 residue before the CDR3 boundary, so the rest is inferred from the germline J gene. V usage is TRBV23 and J usage is TRBJ2-7; TRBD1, the table's D call, was not compared with the DNA. Per germline, CDR1 KGHTA and CDR2 FQNQQP. This CDR3 is built from 15 residues. The sequenced CDR3 bases are TGCTCCAGCAGTCAATCGGACAGGGTGGGTGGTGAACAGTAC. Its protein is CSSSQSDRVGGEQY. The entire CDR3 protein is CSSSQSDRVGGEQYF.

This clone is deemed medium-sized (0.01 to 0.1%). Gene names denote mouse genes. The read halts 1 residue ahead of the CDR3 end, with the missing end drawn from the germline J gene. The chain combines TRBV23 with TRBJ1-2; the table's D call TRBD1 went unverified against the DNA. Germline CDR1 reads KGHTA; CDR2 reads FQNQQP. CDR3 size: 13 residues. This chain's CDR3 is CSSSQTGGSDYTF. Incomplete CDR3 DNA: TGCTCCAGCAGTCAAACAGGGGGCTCCGACTACACC.

With respect to this clone: Germline and genes: mouse. The missing CDR3 end, 1 residue past where the read stops, is filled in from the germline J gene. The chain uses TRBV31 and TRBJ2-4; 10 nucleotides agree with TRBD2. V lost 1 base, J lost 0 bases, and 1 base stayed unmatched. Germline CDR1 reads GKSSPN; CDR2 reads SITVG. This CDR3 contains 15 residues. The CDR3 DNA, read in part, is TGTGCCTGGAGTCCGGACTGGGGGAGTCAAAACACCTTGTAC. Its protein product is CAWSPDWGSQNTLY. The full CDR3 is CAWSPDWGSQNTLYF.

This clone has more than one count but fewer than ten. The gene names given are mouse names. The sequence runs out 1 residue before the end of the CDR3; the remainder is reconstructed from the germline J gene. J is TRBJ2-3 and V is TRBV15, with 7 bases lining up with TRBD2. This CDR3 has 14 amino acids. Germline lookup yields CDR1 SGHND and CDR2 FRSKSL. V shed 3 bases, J shed 0 bases, and the junction held 0 bases outside the gene matches. CDR3 DNA, as far as it was read: TGTGCCAGCAGTTTGGGGGGGAGTGCAGAAACGCTGTAT. Amino acids: CASSLGGSAETLY. The complete CDR3 reads CASSLGGSAETLYF. The full variable domain, completed using reference TRBV15 and TRBJ2-3, is DAGVTQTPRHEVAEKGQTIILKCEPVSGHNDLFWYRQTKIQGLELLSYFRSKSLMEDGGAFKDRFKAEMLNSSFSTLKIQPTEPKDSAVYLCASSLGGSAETLYFGSGTRLTVL.

A word on this clone: The germline and genes are mouse ones. Read data end 1 residue before the CDR3 end; the end is taken from the germline J gene. V is TRBV2 and J is TRBJ2-4; 10 bases are shared with TRBD2. Germline trimming cut 2 bases from V and 5 bases from J; bases unmatched to any gene: 1. This CDR3 has 14 amino acids. Germline CDR1 LGHNA, CDR2 YSYQKL. The sequenced part of the CDR3 DNA is TGTGCCAGCAGCCAAACTGGGGGGGGAAACACCTTGTAC. It yields the protein CASSQTGGGNTLY. Given in full, the CDR3 is CASSQTGGGNTLYF. Based on the CDR3 plus reference TRBV2 and TRBJ2-4, the full variable domain is DPKIIQKPKYLVAVTGSEKILICEQYLGHNAMYWYRQSAKKPLEFMFSYSYQKLMDNQTASSRFQPQSSKKNHLDLQITALKPDDSATYFCASSQTGGGNTLYFGAGTRLSVL.

A remark on this clone: The gene names given are mouse names. The read ends 1 residue shy of where the CDR3 ends; the end is completed using the germline J gene. The chain has TRBV12-2 and TRBJ2-5; a weak D match, TRBD2 (6 bases). V gave up 0 bases and J gave up 6 bases, with 9 bases separating them. The V gene's germline CDR1 is SGHLS and CDR2 HYDKME. This CDR3 contains 13 residues. The CDR3 DNA, read in part, is TGTGCCAGCTCTCTCGGCTGGGGTGACACCCAGTAC. The encoded protein is CASSLGWGDTQY. The full CDR3 reads CASSLGWGDTQYF. Looking up the rest from reference TRBV12-2 and TRBJ2-5 gives the full variable domain: NSGVVQSPRYIIKGKGERSILKCIPISGHLSVAWYQQTQGQELKFFIQHYDKMERDKGNLPSRFSVQQFDDYHSEMNMSALELEDSAVYFCASSLGWGDTQYFGPGTRLLVL.

Comment on this clone: Mouse gene names and germline throughout. The CDR3 extends 1 residue past the end of the read, so its final part is completed from the germline J gene. This sequence joins TRBV16 and TRBJ2-7; tentatively, D is TRBD1 (6 bases). The CDR3 consists of 14 residues. CDR1 and CDR2 (germline): SGHSA, FRNQAP. Trimming left V 5 bases short and J 0 bases short, with 11 bases between. CDR3 amino acids: CASSTTGGSYEQYF. Partial CDR3 DNA: TGTGCAAGCAGCACGACAGGTGGCTCCTATGAACAGTAC. The entire variable domain, with the rest obtained from reference TRBV16 and TRBJ2-7, is as follows: NAGVIQTPRHKVTGKGQEATLWCEPISGHSAVFWYRQTIVQGLEFLTYFRNQAPIDDSGMPKERFSAQMPNQSHSTLKIQSTQPQDSAVYLCASSTTGGSYEQYFGPGTRLTVL.

Sample share makes this clone medium-sized. Gene and germline names: mouse. Read sequence stops 1 residue before the CDR3 end, and the germline J gene provides the missing end. The J gene is TRBJ2-7, the V gene TRBV26; D may be TRBD1 (6 bases). CDR1 KGHPV and CDR2 FQNQEV come from the germline V gene (reference sequence). CDR3 length equals 12 residues. V lost 3 bases, J lost 6 bases, and 9 bases lay in between. The CDR3 bases that were read are TGTGCCAGCAGTCTTAGGGGGAGTGAACAGTAC. The encoded protein is CASSLRGSEQY. The whole CDR3 reads CASSLRGSEQYF.

This clone was picked up a small number of times. The gene names given are mouse names. Coverage ceases 1 residue before the CDR3 finishes, and the germline J gene fills in the end. The chain couples TRBV5 to TRBJ1-1, with D possibly matching TRBD1 (6 bases). V gave up 1 base and J gave up 0 bases, with 6 bases separating them. Per germline, CDR1 LGHNA and CDR2 YNLKQL (reference sequence). The CDR3 totals 14 residues. CDR3 bases read: TGTGCCAGCAGCCAAGGGACAGCAAACACAGAAGTCTTC. It yields the protein CASSQGTANTEVF. The entire CDR3 protein reads CASSQGTANTEVFF.

A note on this clone: The gene symbols are mouse symbols. The read terminates 1 residue before the CDR3 end, so the remaining end is supplied by the germline J gene. The genes are TRBV26 and TRBJ2-7, with TRBD1 matching 12 bases. From germline, CDR1 is KGHPV and CDR2 FQNQEV (reference sequence). The CDR3 contains 13 residues. V dropped 4 bases and J dropped 5; count of bases not matched to a gene: 0. The CDR3 bases that were read are TGTGCCAGCAGTCGGGACAGGGGGCATGAACAGTAC. Its translation is CASSRDRGHEQY. The complete CDR3 sequence is CASSRDRGHEQYF.

This clone qualifies as medium-sized (0.01 to 0.1%). Gene names refer to mouse genes. This CDR3 is CASSDNSAETLYF. CDR3 bases read: TGTGCCAGCAGCGACAATAGTGCAGAAACGCTGTAT. This chain connects TRBV26 to TRBJ2-3; D gene ambiguous. The read stops 1 residue short of the end of the CDR3; the missing end is completed from the germline J gene. The CDR3 runs to 13 residues. Germline V lookup: CDR1 KGHPV, CDR2 FQNQEV (reference sequence). Trimming left V 6 bases short and J 0 bases short, with 7 bases between.

With regard to this clone: The gene symbols are mouse symbols. Read sequence stops 1 residue before the CDR3 end, and the germline J gene provides the missing end. The chain uses TRBV19 and TRBJ2-3, with 10 bases lining up with TRBD2. From germline, CDR1 is FNHDT and CDR2 SITEND (reference sequence). The CDR3 has 16 amino acids. V dropped 2 bases and J dropped 1; count of bases not matched to a gene: 4. The sequenced part of the CDR3 DNA is TGTGCCAGCAGTATCCTGGGGGGGCGCGGTGCAGAAACGCTGTAT. It translates to CASSILGGRGAETLY. The CDR3 in full is CASSILGGRGAETLYF.

Note on this clone: The germline and genes are mouse ones. With the read ending 1 residue before the CDR3 end, the germline J gene is used to fill in that end. The chain combines TRBV13-2 with TRBJ2-5; a possible D gene is TRBD1 (6 bases). The CDR3 runs 14 residues. The germline V and J ends were trimmed by 1 base and 0 bases, with 6 bases remaining between them. Looked up from germline, CDR1 is NNHNN and CDR2 is SYGAGS (reference sequence). CDR3 protein: CASGDRGNQDTQYF. CDR3 bases read: TGTGCCAGCGGTGATAGGGGGAACCAAGACACCCAGTAC.

As for this clone: Genes and germline come from the mouse. The read ends 1 residue early relative to the CDR3; the germline J gene fills the gap. J is TRBJ1-6 and V is TRBV23. TRBJ1-6 falls under the ORF class, with uncertain function. The CDR3 runs to 15 residues. The germline V gene encodes CDR1 KGHTA and CDR2 FQNQQP. The CDR3 is CSSSQSGGGNSPLYF. CDR3 DNA, as far as it was read: TGCTCCAGCAGTCAATCGGGGGGGGGTAATTCGCCCCTCTAC.

In this sample, this clone is large. All gene names here are mouse names. The read halts 1 residue ahead of the CDR3 end, with the missing end drawn from the germline J gene. The chain uses TRBV1 and TRBJ2-7; D perhaps matches TRBD2 (6 bases). V was trimmed by 1 base and J by 4 bases, leaving 8 bases between them. Germline-derived CDR1 and CDR2 are NSQYPW and LRSPGD (reference sequence). This CDR3 comprises 13 residues. This chain's CDR3 is CTCSAAGGYEQYF. The CDR3 DNA, read in part, is TGCACCTGCAGTGCAGCCGGGGGGTATGAACAGTAC.

By its share, this clone is medium-sized (0.01 to 0.1%). The germline and genes are mouse ones. The sequenced CDR3 bases are TGTGCCAGCAGCCTCCGGGACAGGGGGAGGGACACCCAGTAC. Translated: CASSLRDRGRDTQY. The entire CDR3 is CASSLRDRGRDTQYF. V gene TRBV13-3 combines with J gene TRBJ2-5; 11 bases align to TRBD1. The read gets to within 1 residue of the CDR3 end, and the germline J gene fills in the rest. The ends lost 5 bases at V and 6 bases at J; junction bases unmatched: 8. CDR3 length equals 15 residues. Germline V gene data show CDR1 as NNHDY and CDR2 as SYVADS.

This clone qualifies as medium-sized (0.01 to 0.1%). Gene names refer to mouse genes. The CDR3 end lies 1 residue beyond the end of the read and is filled in from the germline J gene. The J gene is TRBJ1-3, the V gene TRBV26; the D is unclear. Germline V gene data show CDR1 as KGHPV and CDR2 as FQNQEV (reference sequence). The CDR3 consists of 16 residues. Trimming removed 4 bases from V and 0 bases from J, with 13 bases in between. The CDR3 region is CASSRSPLNSGNTLYF. The covered CDR3 bases are TGTGCCAGCAGTCGCTCACCCTTGAATTCTGGAAATACGCTCTAT.